This T cell receptor beta chain was identified in a study of cytomegalovirus exposure and HLA in healthy donors. Of note for this clone: Its matching antigen is unknown.

Primers: 60 Vbeta forward and 13 Jbeta reverse. Generated by immunoSEQ multiplex PCR, the TCRdb table keeps only in-frame clones and is missing some. The data hold about 150,000 clones, with around 79% observed a single time. Study-wide results and caveats: Within a later analysis, the majority of CMV-associated TCR beta chains appeared HLA-restricted. Most TCRs appeared rarely, but some public TCRs recurred in many donors. Rates of TCR association differed by HLA locus in a later analysis, with DRB1 highest and HLA-C lowest.

At the time of sampling, donors were nominally healthy, though unrecorded immune exposures were likely. The sequenced sample was PBMCs. The TCR originated in a man younger than 30 in good health and CMV-seronegative.

Here the CDR3 reads CSVEDAGTGELFF. In nucleotides, the CDR3 is TGCAGCGTTGAAGATGCCGGGACCGGGGAGCTGTTTTTT. The chain is built from TRBV29-1 and TRBJ2-2; no definite D call. The CDR3 extends over 13 amino acids. Germline V lookup: CDR1 SQVTM, CDR2 ANQGSEA. Trimming took 0 bases from V and 5 from J, leaving 7 bases between them.